These 24 T cell receptor beta chains were all obtained from the same sample, sequenced in a study of blood T cell repertoires in COVID-19 (dated by TCRdb to about 2020). Library preparation used the immunoSEQ multiplex PCR assay. This is the immuneACCESS table as TCRdb keeps it, with only in-frame sequences that have V and J called. A part of the clones is gone; compared with another copy, unresolved V genes explain less than half, and the rest is unexplained. This sample lists approximately 210,000 clones; 65% to 85% were detected once. The ten top clones hold less than 3.5% of the sample. The sequencing sample was made of peripheral blood. These receptors were collected from a man in his fifties with active or convalescent COVID-19.

The J gene is TRBJ1-5, the V gene TRBV6-5, with TRBD1 matching over 7 bases. The V gene's germline CDR1 is MNHEY and CDR2 SVGAGI. The CDR3 totals 14 residues. V lost 7 bases to trimming and J lost 6 bases; unmatched junction nucleotides: 9. The CDR3 reads CASTVQGVSQPQHF. The CDR3 nucleotides are TGTGCCAGCACCGTTCAGGGGGTAAGTCAGCCCCAGCATTTT.

The table lists this clone with a few counts. V gene TRBV30 combines with J gene TRBJ2-7; D possibly corresponds to TRBD2 (6 bases). This CDR3 is built from 13 residues. V was cut by 0 bases and J by 7 bases, with 13 bases left in between. In germline, CDR1 is GTSNPN, CDR2 SVGIG (reference sequence). Here the CDR3 DNA reads TGTGCCTGGAGTGTACCCGGGGGATTAGAGCAGTACTTC. Translating gives CAWSVPGGLEQYF.

This clone has only a few counts. The rearrangement links TRBV11-2 to TRBJ2-5; weak D call: TRBD2 (6 bases). The CDR3 length is 16 residues. The V end was cut by 1 base, the J end by 7 bases, with 19 bases between. Germline V gene sequence: CDR1 SGHAT, CDR2 FQNNGV. CDR3 DNA: TGTGCCAGCAGCTTAGGGGTACTAGGCGGGGCAGGGACCCAGTACTTC. Amino acids: CASSLGVLGGAGTQYF.

This clone came up once. This sequence joins TRBV30 and TRBJ1-1; 9 bases are a match to TRBD1. This CDR3 contains 17 residues. The germline V gene has CDR1 GTSNPN and CDR2 SVGIG (reference sequence). V lost 4 bases and J lost 4; bases outside the gene matches: 16. DNA for the CDR3: TGTGCCTGGATAACCGGACAGGGGCGGTTGTGGGGCACTGAAGCTTTCTTT. Amino acids: CAWITGQGRLWGTEAFF.

This clone was observed a single time. This rearrangement joins TRBV6-5 to TRBJ1-1; 8 bases are shared with TRBD1. The germline V gene has CDR1 MNHEY and CDR2 SVGAGI. Unmatched junction bases numbered 7, after V lost 7 bases and J lost 3 bases. The CDR3 totals 14 residues. The CDR3 here is CASIQDRADTEAFF. Here the CDR3 DNA reads TGTGCCAGCATCCAGGACAGGGCCGACACTGAAGCTTTCTTT.

The chain joins TRBV2 to TRBJ2-1; D is ambiguous. V lost 4 bases to trimming and J lost 7 bases, with 8 bases between them. CDR1 is SNHLY, CDR2 FYNNEI, per germline. The CDR3 sequence is 12 residues long. For the CDR3, the DNA is TGTGCCAGCAGTGCCTCTTTTAATGAGCAGTTCTTC. The encoded protein is CASSASFNEQFF.

This clone was recorded once. The gene calls are TRBV27 and TRBJ2-6; 14 bases are shared with TRBD2. From germline, CDR1 is MNHEY and CDR2 SMNVEV (reference sequence). V shed 5 bases and J 2 bases; nucleotides not matched to a gene: 5. CDR3 length: 18 amino acids. The CDR3 bases are TGTGCCAGCAGTACCCCGACTAGCGGGGGGGCTGGGGCCAACGTCCTGACTTTC. As protein: CASSTPTSGGAGANVLTF.

This rearrangement joins TRBV19 to TRBJ1-6, with a weak D call TRBD1 (6 bases). The CDR3 loop spans 12 amino acids. Germline V gene lookup returns CDR1 LNHDA and CDR2 SQIVND (reference sequence). V gave up 6 bases and J gave up 10 bases, with 10 bases separating them. CDR3 protein: CASRTGTSPLHF. The CDR3 nucleotides are TGTGCCAGTAGGACAGGTACATCACCCCTCCACTTT.

The V call is TRBV20-1, the J call TRBJ1-2; D not certain. This CDR3 region has 13 residues. Germline CDR1 reads DFQATT; CDR2 reads SNEGSKA (reference sequence). Between the trimmed V and J ends, which lost 3 bases and 1 base, there was a span of 9 bases. CDR3 region: CSASSGLNYGYTF. The CDR3 DNA sequence: TGCAGTGCTAGTTCTGGCCTTAACTATGGCTACACCTTC.

This chain connects TRBV2 to TRBJ2-7, with 7 bases identical to TRBD1. The germline V gene has CDR1 SNHLY and CDR2 FYNNEI. This CDR3 contains 15 residues. J gave up 2 bases and V 5 bases, and 9 bases lay outside the gene matches. In nucleotides, the CDR3 is TGTGCCAGCAGTCCCGACAGGGCCCTAACCTACGAGCAGTACTTC. Its translation: CASSPDRALTYEQYF.

The chain combines TRBV29-1 with TRBJ2-3; 8 bases align to TRBD1. The CDR3 has 15 amino acids. V gave up 7 bases and J gave up 2 bases; unmatched junction bases: 11. Germline CDR1 is SQVTM and CDR2 is ANQGSEA. The CDR3 bases are TGCAGCGGTGGACCGCGACAGGGGCCCACAGATACGCAGTATTTT. This gives the protein CSGGPRQGPTDTQYF.

The CDR3 DNA follows: TGTGCCAGCAAATCGGGACTAGCGGGAGGGCATTACACCGGGGAGCTGTTTTTT. It is translated as CASKSGLAGGHYTGELFF. The J gene is TRBJ2-2, the V gene TRBV2, with TRBD2 matching over 16 bases. With 7 bases clipped from V and 3 bases from J, the junction kept 8 bases outside the gene matches. Germline CDR1 SNHLY, CDR2 FYNNEI. The CDR3 loop spans 18 amino acids.

The V and J genes are TRBV9 and TRBJ2-1, with TRBD2 identical over 12 bases. The CDR3 loop spans 15 amino acids. With 4 bases clipped from V and 12 bases from J, the junction kept 11 bases outside the gene matches. Germline assignment: CDR1 SGDLS and CDR2 YYNGEE. CDR3 amino acids: CASSSATSGSIGQFF. The DNA for the CDR3 is TGTGCCAGCAGCTCAGCGACTAGCGGGAGTATTGGGCAGTTCTTC.

The chain uses TRBV30 and TRBJ2-1; D unresolved. The germline CDR1 and CDR2 sequences are GTSNPN and SVGIG (reference sequence). The V and J ends lost 8 bases and 4 bases respectively, with 9 bases between them. CDR3 size: 11 residues. CDR3 loop: CAGQRYNEQFF. The CDR3 DNA reads TGTGCCGGGCAGAGATACAATGAGCAGTTCTTC.

CDR3 DNA sequence: TGTGCCAGCAGCCCAAGGGGACAGACTACAGATACGCAGTATTTT. It yields the protein CASSPRGQTTDTQYF. The chain has TRBV28 and TRBJ2-3; 7 nucleotides agree with TRBD1. Germline CDR1 and CDR2: MDHEN and SYDVKM. V was pared by 6 bases and J by 3 bases, with 9 bases of the junction left unmatched. CDR3 length: 15 residues. The full variable domain, with the rest looked up from reference TRBV28 and TRBJ2-3, is DVKVTQSSRYLVKRTGEKVFLECVQDMDHENMFWYRQDPGLGLRLIYFSYDVKMKEKGDIPEGYSVSREKKERFSLILESASTNQTSMYLCASSPRGQTTDTQYFGPGTRLTVL.

V usage is TRBV28 and J usage is TRBJ1-2; TRBD1 matches at 7 bases. With V trimmed by 6 bases and J by 4 bases, 2 bases remained unmatched. This CDR3 is built from 12 residues. The germline V gene encodes CDR1 MDHEN and CDR2 SYDVKM. CDR3 residues: CASRQGIYGYTF. The CDR3 DNA reads TGTGCCAGCAGACAGGGGATCTATGGCTACACCTTC.

The chain carries TRBV15 and TRBJ2-7; 13 nucleotides match TRBD2. The CDR3 sequence is 17 residues long. Germline-derived CDR1 and CDR2 are LNHNV and YYDKDF (reference sequence). V was clipped by 3 bases and J by 8 bases; unmatched bases: 13. CDR3 sequence: CATSSYVGTSGDRQQYF. The DNA of the CDR3 is TGTGCCACCAGCAGTTACGTCGGGACTAGCGGGGACCGTCAGCAGTACTTC.

The chain couples TRBV27 to TRBJ1-2; weak D call: TRBD1 (6 bases). CDR3 length: 15 amino acids. Germline V gives CDR1 MNHEY, CDR2 SMNVEV (reference sequence). The V end lost 0 bases, the J end lost 8 bases, and 16 bases lay between the germline ends. Here the CDR3 reads CASSLSVGGGLGYTF. Here the CDR3 DNA reads TGTGCCAGCAGTTTATCGGTAGGGGGTGGCTTGGGCTACACCTTC.

This chain links TRBV20-1 with TRBJ2-7; D possibly uses TRBD1 or TRBD2 (6 bases each). Germline V lookup: CDR1 DFQATT, CDR2 SNEGSKA (reference sequence). The CDR3 runs 12 residues. Trimming shortened V by 3 bases and J by 6 bases, and 12 bases separated the two germline ends. Here the CDR3 reads CSASGGPAEQYF. CDR3 bases: TGCAGTGCTAGTGGGGGGCCAGCCGAGCAGTACTTC.

V is TRBV13 and J is TRBJ2-5; 9 positions agree with TRBD2. Trimming took 0 bases from V and 4 from J; bases not matched to a gene: 9. The germline V gene encodes CDR1 PRHDT and CDR2 FYEKMQ (reference sequence). The CDR3 contains 17 residues. CDR3 residues: CASSLGSSGALGETQYF. The CDR3 DNA reads as TGTGCCAGCAGCTTAGGGTCTAGCGGGGCTCTTGGAGAGACCCAGTACTTC.

The chain uses TRBV4-1 and TRBJ2-7; 14 bases fit TRBD2. The CDR3 has 16 residues. J was trimmed by 4 bases and V by 2 bases; bases with no gene match: 4. Germline CDR1 and CDR2: MGHRA and YSYEKL. CDR3 in DNA: TGCGCCAGCAGCCAACCCGGACTAGCGGGAGGATACGAGCAGTACTTC. Its translation: CASSQPGLAGGYEQYF.

In its sample, this clone was seen a few times. The V and J genes are TRBV19 and TRBJ2-5, with D perhaps TRBD1 (6 bases). This CDR3 is 16 amino acids long. The V and J ends lost 7 bases and 7 bases respectively, with 25 bases between them. Germline V CDR1 and CDR2: LNHDA, SQIVND (reference sequence). CDR3 nucleotides: TGTGCCAGTAACCCGGACGTAGTTCTAAAAGGGGGGACCCAGTACTTC. It specifies CASNPDVVLKGGTQYF.

This clone was found a few times. V gene TRBV27 combines with J gene TRBJ2-7, with a weak D call TRBD1 (6 bases). CDR3 length: 14 residues. Germline CDR1 and CDR2: MNHEY and SMNVEV (reference sequence). Trimming took off 6 bases at V and 3 bases at J, with 15 bases between the two ends. This CDR3 is CASRRGTALYEQYF. CDR3 nucleotide sequence: TGTGCCAGCAGAAGGGGGACGGCCCTCTACGAGCAGTACTTC.

This clone was recorded a few times. Other DNA sequences in the sample encode the same CDR3. The rearrangement joins TRBV11-2 to TRBJ2-3; D is unclear. CDR1 and CDR2 (germline): SGHAT, FQNNGV. V gave up 4 bases and J gave up 2 bases, with 4 bases separating them. CDR3 length: 12 amino acids. CDR3 loop: CASSSYTDTQYF. The CDR3 DNA reads TGTGCCAGCAGCTCCTACACAGATACGCAGTATTTT.